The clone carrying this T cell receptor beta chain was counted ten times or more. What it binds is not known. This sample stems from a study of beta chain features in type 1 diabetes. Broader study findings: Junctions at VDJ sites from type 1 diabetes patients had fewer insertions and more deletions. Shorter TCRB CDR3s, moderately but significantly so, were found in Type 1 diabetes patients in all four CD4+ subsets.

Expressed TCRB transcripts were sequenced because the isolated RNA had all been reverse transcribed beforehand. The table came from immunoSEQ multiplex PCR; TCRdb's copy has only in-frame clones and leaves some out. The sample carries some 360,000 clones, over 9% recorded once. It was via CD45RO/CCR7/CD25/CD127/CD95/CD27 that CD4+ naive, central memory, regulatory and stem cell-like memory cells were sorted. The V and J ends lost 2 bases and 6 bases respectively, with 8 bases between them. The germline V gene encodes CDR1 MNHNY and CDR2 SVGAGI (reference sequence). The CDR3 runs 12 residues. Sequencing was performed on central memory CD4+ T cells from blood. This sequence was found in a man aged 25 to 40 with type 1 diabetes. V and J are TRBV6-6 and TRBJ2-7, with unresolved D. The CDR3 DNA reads TGTGCCAGCAGTTACGGTAGAGTCGAGCAGTACTTC. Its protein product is CASSYGRVEQYF.